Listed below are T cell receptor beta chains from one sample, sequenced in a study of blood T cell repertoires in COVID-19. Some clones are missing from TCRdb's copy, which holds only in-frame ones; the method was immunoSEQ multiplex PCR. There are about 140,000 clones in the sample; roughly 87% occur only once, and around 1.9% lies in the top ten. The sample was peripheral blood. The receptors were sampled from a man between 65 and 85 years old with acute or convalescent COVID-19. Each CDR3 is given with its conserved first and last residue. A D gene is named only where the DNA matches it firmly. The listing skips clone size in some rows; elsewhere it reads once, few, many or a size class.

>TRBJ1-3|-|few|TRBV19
CASSMGGHGNTIYF
TGTGCCAGTAGTATGGGCGGGCATGGAAACACCATATATTTT
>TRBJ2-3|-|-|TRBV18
CASSRDSGTDTQYF
TGTGCCAGCTCACGAGATTCGGGCACAGATACGCAGTATTTT
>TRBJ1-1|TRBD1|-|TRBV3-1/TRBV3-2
CASSRQQGPPFF
TGTGCCAGCAGCCGGCAACAGGGGCCACCTTTCTTT
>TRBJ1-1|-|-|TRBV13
CASSLTYTGFF
TGTGCCAGCAGCCTAACTTATACTGGTTTCTTT
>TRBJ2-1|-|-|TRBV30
CAWSVVRGRVREQFF
TGTGCCTGGAGTGTAGTAAGGGGCAGGGTCCGTGAGCAGTTCTTC
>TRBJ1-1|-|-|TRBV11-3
CASSLAVGAEAFF
TGTGCCAGCAGCTTAGCAGTGGGCGCTGAAGCTTTCTTT
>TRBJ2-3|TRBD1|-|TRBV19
CASSIGTGDTQYF
TGTGCCAGTAGTATTGGGACAGGGGATACGCAGTATTTT
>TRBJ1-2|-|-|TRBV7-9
CASSISIGAFNYGYTF
TGTGCCAGCAGCATTAGCATAGGGGCCTTTAACTATGGCTACACCTTC
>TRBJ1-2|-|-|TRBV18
CASSPREGYTF
TGTGCCAGCTCTCCCCGGGAAGGCTACACCTTC
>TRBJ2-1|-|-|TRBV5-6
CASSPRSPGNEQFF
TGTGCCAGCAGTCCCCGGAGCCCGGGAAATGAGCAGTTCTTC
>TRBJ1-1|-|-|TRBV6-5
CASNPGNTDSAFF
TGTGCCAGCAACCCGGGGAATACTGATTCAGCTTTCTTT